Listed below are T cell receptor beta chains from one sample, sequenced in a study of cytomegalovirus exposure and HLA in healthy donors. Here immunoSEQ multiplex PCR was the method, and the copy in TCRdb shows in-frame clones only, minus some. Its table lists 150,000 to 200,000 clones. The sequenced sample was PBMCs. The origin of the receptors is a man in his thirties or forties in good health and CMV-seronegative. Both conserved end residues are part of each CDR3. Fields, in order: D gene, V gene, J gene, CDR3 protein, CDR3 DNA. The D gene is left open where the match is weak.

D gene: NA
V gene: TRBV19
J gene: TRBJ2-7
CDR3 protein: CASSISRYSPTYEQYF
CDR3 DNA: TGTGCCAGTAGTATTTCGAGGTATAGCCCAACCTACGAGCAGTACTTC

D gene: NA
V gene: TRBV19
J gene: TRBJ1-2
CDR3 protein: CASSPTAGKRDYGYTF
CDR3 DNA: TGTGCCAGTAGTCCGACGGCGGGGAAGAGGGACTATGGCTACACCTTC

D gene: NA
V gene: TRBV27
J gene: TRBJ1-1
CDR3 protein: CASSRERFMNTEAFF
CDR3 DNA: TGTGCCAGCAGTCGCGAGAGATTCATGAACACTGAAGCTTTCTTT

D gene: TRBD2
V gene: TRBV28
J gene: TRBJ2-3
CDR3 protein: CASTNRKAGGWTQYF
CDR3 DNA: TGTGCCAGCACCAACAGGAAAGCGGGAGGGTGGACGCAGTATTTT

D gene: NA
V gene: TRBV28
J gene: TRBJ1-4
CDR3 protein: CASSFGTNEKLFF
CDR3 DNA: TGTGCCAGCAGTTTCGGGACTAATGAAAAACTGTTTTTT

D gene: NA
V gene: TRBV11-2
J gene: TRBJ1-5
CDR3 protein: CASSPDSVENQPQHF
CDR3 DNA: TGTGCCAGCAGCCCCGATTCCGTTGAGAATCAGCCCCAGCATTTT

D gene: TRBD2
V gene: TRBV7-2
J gene: TRBJ2-7
CDR3 protein: CASRPAGDYEQYF
CDR3 DNA: TGTGCCAGCAGGCCGGCGGGAGACTACGAGCAGTACTTC

D gene: NA
V gene: TRBV11-2
J gene: TRBJ1-2
CDR3 protein: CASSLQTASYGYTF
CDR3 DNA: TGTGCCAGCAGCTTACAGACAGCTTCTTATGGCTACACCTTC

D gene: TRBD1
V gene: TRBV10-1
J gene: TRBJ2-7
CDR3 protein: CASSRTGGPLMCEQYF
CDR3 DNA: TGCGCCAGCAGTAGGACAGGGGGCCCCCTAATGTGCGAGCAGTACTTC

D gene: NA
V gene: TRBV6-1
J gene: TRBJ2-3
CDR3 protein: CAVAPRVGTDTQYF
CDR3 DNA: TGTGCCGTAGCCCCCAGGGTTGGCACAGATACGCAGTATTTT

D gene: TRBD1
V gene: TRBV9
J gene: TRBJ2-7
CDR3 protein: CASSPDRGTGEQYF
CDR3 DNA: TGTGCCAGCAGCCCCGACAGGGGGACCGGGGAGCAGTACTTC

D gene: NA
V gene: TRBV27
J gene: TRBJ2-1
CDR3 protein: CASSFPGYNEQFF
CDR3 DNA: TGTGCCAGCAGTTTCCCAGGGTACAATGAGCAGTTCTTC